This TCR beta chain was sequenced during a study of regulatory T cells in long-lasting Graves disease. Study summary: Over 5 years of antithyroid drugs with positive TSH receptor antibodies was taken to mean persistent Graves' disease.

The CDR3 has 13 amino acids. The V and J ends lost 1 base and 6 bases respectively, with 7 bases between them. Germline CDR1 and CDR2: MNHEY and SMNVEV (reference sequence). Arm-PCR of CDR3 regions with iRepertoire HTBI primers generated TCR beta libraries. One entry per CDR3 protein results from TCRdb running MiXCR on the multiplex PCR reads. This sample has 650,000 to 850,000 distinct CDR3 sequences, with roughly 30% found just once. This clonotype was observed a handful of times. Time point described: persistent/refractory GD, antithyroid drugs over 5 years with positive TRAb. From PBMCs, RNA was extracted and then used to make the TCR library.

This clonotype was obtained from a female donor with Graves disease. J is TRBJ1-5 and V is TRBV27; D is unresolved. The sequencing used peripheral blood mononuclear cells (PBMCs), collected when the disease was refractory, from a patient treated with antithyroid drugs. CDR3 protein: CASSLWVSQPQHF. For the CDR3, the DNA is TGTGCCAGCAGTTTATGGGTGAGTCAGCCCCAGCATTTT.